The 5 T cell receptor beta chains below all came from one sample that was sequenced in a study of blood T cells in healthy people across ages. Sample-barcoded 5' priming and a J-beta primer mix drove a second PCR of about 7 to 11 cycles. TCRdb reanalysed the 5' RACE reads using MiXCR and keeps one entry per CDR3 protein. The data contain hundreds of thousands of distinct CDR3 sequences, roughly 35% of them singletons. The sequencing input was blood. The origin of the receptors is a man aged 18 to 29 in good health.

This clonotype was detected only a few times. The gene calls are TRBV7-2 and TRBJ2-1; D perhaps matches TRBD2 (5 bases). CDR3 length: 15 residues. Germline loops: CDR1 SGHTA, CDR2 FQGNSA. The ends were cut back, 4 bases at V and 4 bases at J, with 14 bases in the middle. The CDR3 DNA reads TGTGCCAGCAGCTGGGGAGTCGGGCCTTACAATGAGCAGTTCTTC. This translates into CASSWGVGPYNEQFF.

V usage is TRBV24-1 and J usage is TRBJ1-1; D is ambiguous. CDR1 is KGHDR, CDR2 SFDVKD, per germline. The CDR3 runs to 13 residues. The V and J ends lost 0 bases and 5 bases respectively, with 6 bases between them. The CDR3 sequence: CATSDLVGTEAFF. As DNA, the CDR3 is TGTGCCACCAGTGATTTGGTCGGAACTGAAGCTTTCTTT.

V and J are TRBV15 and TRBJ2-1; 10 bases align to TRBD1. V shed 0 bases, J shed 4 bases, and the junction held 6 bases outside the gene matches. The CDR3 is 17 residues long. Germline CDR1 LNHNV, CDR2 YYDKDF (reference sequence). The DNA for the CDR3 is TGTGCCACCAGCAGAGATTTTAGACAGGGGGCGTACAATGAGCAGTTCTTC. It codes for CATSRDFRQGAYNEQFF.

Of note for this clonotype: A much larger clonotype is one base distant, so this may be a read error. The DNA of the CDR3 is TGCGCCAGCGGGGGGGCAGGGGAGACCCAGTTCTTC. It is translated as CASGGAGETQFF. This sequence joins TRBV10-2 and TRBJ2-1; perhaps TRBD2 as D (7 bases). From germline, CDR1 is WSHSY and CDR2 SAAADI. The CDR3 spans 12 residues. V dropped 8 bases and J dropped 13 bases, with 18 bases sitting between them.

The V call is TRBV2, the J call TRBJ1-2; 7 bases map to TRBD1. The germline gives CDR1 SNHLY, CDR2 FYNNEI. J gave up 8 bases and V 7 bases, and 10 bases lay outside the gene matches. The CDR3 is 13 residues long. Here the CDR3 DNA reads TGTGCCAGCACCGAGGTTAGGGACAGCGGCTACACCTTC. Protein sequence: CASTEVRDSGYTF. The whole variable domain, filled in from reference TRBV2 and TRBJ1-2, reads EPEVTQTPSHQVTQMGQEVILRCVPISNHLYFYWYRQILGQKVEFLVSFYNNEISEKSEIFDDQFSVERPDGSNFTLKIRSTKLEDSAMYFCASTEVRDSGYTFGSGTRLTVV.